Listed here are 8 T cell receptor beta chains from one sample, sequenced in a study of blood T cell repertoires in COVID-19. Only in-frame clones appear in the TCRdb table, and some are missing; sequencing was by immunoSEQ multiplex PCR. Among just over 95,000 clones listed, roughly 82% were seen once. Sequenced input: peripheral blood. Receptors originate from a man at least 80 years old with acute or convalescent COVID-19.

The chain combines TRBV10-1 with TRBJ2-1; tentatively, D is TRBD1 (6 bases). CDR1 and CDR2 from the germline V gene are WNHNN and SYGVQD (reference sequence). CDR3 size: 14 residues. Deletions cut 1 base from V and 7 bases from J, with 11 bases between. The CDR3 DNA reads as TGCGCCAGCAGTGAGTGGGGGCAACCTAATGAGCAGTTCTTC. This codes for CASSEWGQPNEQFF.

J is TRBJ2-2 and V is TRBV6-5; 9 nucleotides match TRBD2. The CDR3 runs 14 residues. In germline, CDR1 is MNHEY, CDR2 SVGAGI. J was trimmed by 1 base and V by 10 bases; bases with no gene match: 4. CDR3: CATGLALNTGELFF. In DNA, the CDR3 is TGTGCCACGGGACTAGCACTGAACACCGGGGAGCTGTTTTTT.

This chain uses TRBV4-1 with TRBJ1-2; 8 nucleotides align to TRBD1. The CDR3 consists of 15 residues. The germline CDR1 and CDR2 sequences are MGHRA and YSYEKL. After removal of 5 bases from V and 12 bases from J, the junction contained 17 bases not matched to a gene. CDR3 in amino acids: CASSITGTGEKHNTF. The CDR3 nucleotides read TGCGCCAGCAGCATCACCGGGACAGGAGAAAAGCATAACACCTTC.

This rearrangement joins TRBV3-1 (or the pseudogene TRBV3-2) to TRBJ1-6; a possible D gene is TRBD1 (6 bases). V was shortened by 2 bases and J by 5 bases, with 13 bases between the two germline ends. Germline V gene sequence: CDR1 LGHDT, CDR2 YNNKEL (reference sequence). This CDR3 spans 16 amino acids. The chain's CDR3 is CASSQTPGAHNSPLHF. CDR3 bases: TGTGCCAGCAGCCAAACTCCAGGGGCTCATAATTCACCCCTCCACTTT.

This clone is a singleton in its sample. This sequence joins TRBV6-5 and TRBJ2-7, with 8 bases aligning to TRBD1. The V and J ends lost 3 bases and 6 bases, in that order; junction bases with no gene match: 10. The CDR3 is 15 amino acids. Per germline, CDR1 MNHEY and CDR2 SVGAGI. In nucleotides, the CDR3 is TGTGCCAGCAGTTATGACAGGGGACGCGGCAGCGAGCAGTACTTC. Residues: CASSYDRGRGSEQYF.

The CDR3 DNA reads as TGTGCCAGCAGCTTAGAGGGGACAGGACTCTACGAGCAGTACTTC. The encoded protein is CASSLEGTGLYEQYF. V is TRBV7-9 and J is TRBJ2-7, with 8 nucleotides matching TRBD1. Unmatched junction bases numbered 5, after V lost 1 base and J lost 3 bases. Germline V gene lookup returns CDR1 SEHNR and CDR2 FQNEAQ (reference sequence). The CDR3 length is 15 residues.

The chain joins TRBV29-1 to TRBJ2-2; TRBD1 matches at 9 bases. Germline V gene lookup returns CDR1 SQVTM and CDR2 ANQGSEA. V trimming: 8 bases; J trimming: 1 base; junction bases outside the gene matches: 11. CDR3 length: 16 amino acids. CDR3 protein: CSYSPMGQGNTGELFF. The CDR3 nucleotides are TGCAGCTACTCTCCAATGGGACAGGGGAACACCGGGGAGCTGTTTTTT.

This clone was detected once. This sequence joins TRBV30 and TRBJ2-7; the match to TRBD1 covers 8 bases. V lost 5 bases to trimming and J lost 8 bases; unmatched junction nucleotides: 14. This CDR3 comprises 14 residues. Germline V gene sequence: CDR1 GTSNPN, CDR2 SVGIG (reference sequence). The CDR3, as DNA: TGTGCCTGGGCCGGACAGGGTCGCCCCACGAAGCAGTACTTC. Its protein is CAWAGQGRPTKQYF.